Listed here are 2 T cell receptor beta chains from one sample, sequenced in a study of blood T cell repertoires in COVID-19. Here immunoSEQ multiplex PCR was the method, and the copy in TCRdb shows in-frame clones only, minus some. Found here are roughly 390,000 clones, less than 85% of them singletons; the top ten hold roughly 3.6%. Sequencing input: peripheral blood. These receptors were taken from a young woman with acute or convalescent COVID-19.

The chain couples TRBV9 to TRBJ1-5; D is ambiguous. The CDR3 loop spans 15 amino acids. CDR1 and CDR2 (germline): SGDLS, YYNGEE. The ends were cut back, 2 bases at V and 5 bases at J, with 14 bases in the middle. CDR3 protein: CASSVGPQLHQPQHF. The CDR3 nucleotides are TGTGCCAGCAGCGTGGGCCCCCAACTCCATCAGCCCCAGCATTTT.

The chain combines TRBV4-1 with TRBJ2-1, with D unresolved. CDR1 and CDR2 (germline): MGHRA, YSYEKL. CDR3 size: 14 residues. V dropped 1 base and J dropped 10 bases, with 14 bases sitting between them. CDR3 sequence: CASSQGNFVMEQFF. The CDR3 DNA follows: TGCGCCAGCAGCCAAGGAAACTTTGTCATGGAGCAGTTCTTC.